The 4 T cell receptor beta chains reported below all come from one sample, sequenced in a study of long-term antiretroviral therapy in people with HIV. They ran version v3.0 of the immunoSEQ assay at survey level. Some clones are missing from TCRdb's copy, which holds only in-frame ones; the method was immunoSEQ multiplex PCR. The data hold roughly 11,000 clones, with 60% to 75% observed a single time. The sequencing used unsorted PBMCs, collected 3 to 3.3 years before starting antiretroviral therapy. The origin of the receptors is a man aged 35 to 55 with HIV.

The genes are TRBV29-1 and TRBJ1-1, with D possibly matching TRBD1 (5 bases). This CDR3 comprises 14 residues. The germline V gene encodes CDR1 SQVTM and CDR2 ANQGSEA. Between the trimmed V and J ends, which lost 1 base and 4 bases, there was a span of 13 bases. The CDR3: CSVEVGGIGTEAFF. CDR3 bases: TGCAGCGTTGAAGTCGGGGGGATCGGCACTGAAGCTTTCTTT.

The chain carries TRBV29-1 and TRBJ2-1; D may be TRBD1 (6 bases). V lost 6 bases and J 4 bases, leaving 16 bases between the germline ends. The germline V gene has CDR1 SQVTM and CDR2 ANQGSEA. The CDR3 totals 14 residues. Written as DNA, the CDR3 is TGCAGCGTCCTACAATTGACAGGTTACAATGAGCAGTTCTTC. It codes for CSVLQLTGYNEQFF.

The J gene is TRBJ2-7, the V gene TRBV5-1; possibly TRBD1 or TRBD2 for D (7 bases each). The CDR3 is 14 residues long. Germline loops: CDR1 SGHRS, CDR2 YFSETQ. V shed 4 bases and J shed 4 bases, with 15 bases lying between them. The CDR3 DNA follows: TGCGCCAGCAGCACTCAGGGGGGGTGGTACGAGCAGTACTTC. Translating it yields CASSTQGGWYEQYF.

This clone was picked up one time. V gene TRBV1 combines with J gene TRBJ2-3; no DNA check was done on the table's D call, TRBD2. TRBV1 is listed as a pseudogene. This CDR3 is 16 amino acids long. CDR3 residues: CTSSPPPGLVTDTQYF. The CDR3 DNA reads TGCACCAGCAGCCCCCCCCCGGGACTAGTTACAGATACGCAGTATTTT.